This T cell receptor beta chain was found in a study of cytomegalovirus exposure and HLA in healthy donors. The study's findings and limits: Roughly even sequencing depth across donors was the assumption behind the presence/absence analyses. HLA alleles were associated with fewer than 20,000 TCR beta sequences in a later analysis at 0.05 false discovery rate. A prior analysis recorded that most TCR beta V segments were productive about 90% or about 30% of the time.

Notes on this clone: Its antigen remains unidentified.

The PCR was carried out with 60 Vbeta primers and 13 Jbeta primers. Per the original data handling: Roughly 80 million unique TCR beta chains, roughly 12 million shared, were counted in a later analysis. This table comes from immunoSEQ multiplex PCR, and its TCRdb copy is limited to in-frame clones, with some not included. V, J and clone size are taken as reported in that table, and D and trimming were inferred from the DNA itself. The sample table sets out roughly 77,000 clones. The sequencing input was PBMCs. The sequence was obtained from a female donor in good health and CMV-seropositive.

CDR3 residues: CASSQGLSSYTEAFF. The CDR3 coding sequence is TGCGCCAGCAGCCAAGGACTGTCAAGCTACACTGAAGCTTTCTTT. The chain is built from TRBV4-3 and TRBJ1-1; D unresolved. Trimming shortened V by 1 base and J by 3 bases, and 12 bases separated the two germline ends. CDR3 length: 15 amino acids. Germline CDR1 and CDR2: LGHNA and YSLEER.